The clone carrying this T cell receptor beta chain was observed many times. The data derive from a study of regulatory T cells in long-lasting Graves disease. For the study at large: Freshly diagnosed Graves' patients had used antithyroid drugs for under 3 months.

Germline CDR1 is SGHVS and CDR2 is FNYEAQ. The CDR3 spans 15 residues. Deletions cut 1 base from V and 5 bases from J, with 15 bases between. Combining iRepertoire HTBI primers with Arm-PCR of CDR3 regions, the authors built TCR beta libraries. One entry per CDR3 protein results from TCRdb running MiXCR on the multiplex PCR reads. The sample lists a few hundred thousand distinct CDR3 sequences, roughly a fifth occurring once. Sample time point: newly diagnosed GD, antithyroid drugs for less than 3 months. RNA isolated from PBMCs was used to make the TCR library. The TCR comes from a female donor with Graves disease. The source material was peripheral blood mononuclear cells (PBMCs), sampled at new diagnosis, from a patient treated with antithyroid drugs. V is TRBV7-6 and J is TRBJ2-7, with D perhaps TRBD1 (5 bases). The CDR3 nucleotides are TGTGCCAGCAGCTTAGAGGCAGGGAAGGTCCACGAGCAGTACTTC. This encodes CASSLEAGKVHEQYF.